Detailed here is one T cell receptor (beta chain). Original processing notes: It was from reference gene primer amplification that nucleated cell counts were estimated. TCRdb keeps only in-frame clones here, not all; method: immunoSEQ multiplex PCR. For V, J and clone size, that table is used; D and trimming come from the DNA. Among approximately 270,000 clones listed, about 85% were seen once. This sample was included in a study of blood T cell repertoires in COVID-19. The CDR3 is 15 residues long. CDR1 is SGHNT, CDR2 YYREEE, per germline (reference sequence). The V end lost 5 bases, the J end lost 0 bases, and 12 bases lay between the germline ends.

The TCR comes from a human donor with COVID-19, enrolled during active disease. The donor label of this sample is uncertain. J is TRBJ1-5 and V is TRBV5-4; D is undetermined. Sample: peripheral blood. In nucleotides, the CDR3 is TGTGCCAGCAGTCCTGGGCCTTCTAGCAATCAGCCCCAGCATTTT. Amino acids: CASSPGPSSNQPQHF. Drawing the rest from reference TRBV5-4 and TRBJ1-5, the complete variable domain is ETGVTQSPTHLIKTRGQQVTLRCSSQSGHNTVSWYQQALGQGPQFIFQYYREEENGRGNFPPRFSGLQFPNYSSELNVNALELDDSALYLCASSPGPSSNQPQHFGDGTRLSIL.